The 20 T cell receptor beta chains given below trace back to one sample, sequenced in a study of T cell responses to AZD1222 COVID-19 vaccine. TCRdb's table, derived via immunoSEQ multiplex PCR, lists solely in-frame clones and lacks some. The sample has about 200,000 clones; around 90% are singletons. Sequencing was performed on peripheral blood, taken 28 days after the second dose of the MenACWY control vaccine. These TCRs come from an adult who received the MenACWY meningococcal vaccine as a control.

The chain couples TRBV25-1 to TRBJ2-7; D remains ambiguous. The V gene lost 0 bases and the J gene lost 1 base, with 7 bases spanning the gap. Germline values: CDR1 MGHDK, CDR2 SYGVNS. The CDR3 length is 14 residues. The CDR3 spells CASSEYTGSYEQYF. Here the CDR3 DNA reads TGTGCCAGCAGTGAATACACCGGGTCCTACGAGCAGTACTTC.

The chain recombines TRBV3-1 (or the pseudogene TRBV3-2) with TRBJ1-5; 10 positions match TRBD1. V gave up 4 bases and J gave up 0 bases; unmatched junction bases: 6. This CDR3 region has 17 residues. CDR1 is LGHDT, CDR2 YNNKEL, per germline (reference sequence). The CDR3 nucleotides are TGTGCCAGCAGCCCGACAGGGGGCCCTTATAGCAATCAGCCCCAGCATTTT. It encodes CASSPTGGPYSNQPQHF.

The chain joins TRBV7-9 to TRBJ2-1, with D perhaps given as TRBD1 or TRBD2 (5 bases each). Trimming cost V 3 bases and J 10 bases, with 16 bases left between them. In germline, CDR1 is SEHNR, CDR2 FQNEAQ (reference sequence). The CDR3 totals 14 residues. CDR3 residues: CASSFGDLNREQFF. The CDR3 bases are TGTGCCAGCAGCTTTGGGGACCTAAACCGGGAGCAGTTCTTC.

The count of this clone is one. This chain links TRBV29-1 with TRBJ2-7, with 8 nucleotides matching TRBD1. This CDR3 is 13 amino acids long. V trimming: 7 bases; J trimming: 5 bases; junction bases outside the gene matches: 10. Per germline, CDR1 SQVTM and CDR2 ANQGSEA. The CDR3 sequence is CSGAPTGADEQYF. The CDR3 coding sequence is TGCAGCGGAGCCCCGACAGGGGCGGACGAGCAGTACTTC.

This clone was found a few times. The chain employs TRBV7-2 and TRBJ2-7; no definite D call. Per the germline V gene, CDR1 is SGHTA and CDR2 is FQGNSA. There are 15 residues in the CDR3. The V end lost 2 bases, the J end lost 2 bases, and 13 bases lay between the germline ends. CDR3 amino acids: CASSLNFGGPYEQYF. The CDR3 DNA sequence: TGTGCCAGCAGCTTAAATTTTGGCGGACCCTACGAGCAGTACTTC.

This chain joins TRBV5-1 and TRBJ1-1, with no clear D. V lost 2 bases and J 3 bases, leaving 8 bases between the germline ends. Germline V gives CDR1 SGHRS, CDR2 YFSETQ. The CDR3 consists of 13 residues. CDR3 in amino acids: CASSFESDTEAFF. CDR3 in DNA: TGCGCCAGCAGCTTCGAGTCGGACACTGAAGCTTTCTTT.

The CDR3 reads CASRLPGRNTEAFF. The CDR3, as DNA: TGTGCCAGCAGACTACCGGGACGAAACACTGAAGCTTTCTTT. The chain uses TRBV11-1 and TRBJ1-1, with D perhaps TRBD1 (5 bases). The CDR3 totals 14 residues. V was clipped by 6 bases and J by 2 bases, with 13 bases between them. In germline, CDR1 is SGHAT, CDR2 FQDESV (reference sequence).

CDR3 amino acids: CASSFTDIGTEAFF. CDR3 in DNA: TGTGCCAGCAGCTTTACAGATATCGGGACTGAAGCTTTCTTT. The chain is built from TRBV7-9 and TRBJ1-1; D ambiguous. Germline-derived CDR1 and CDR2 are SEHNR and FQNEAQ (reference sequence). The CDR3 loop spans 14 amino acids. V lost 3 bases and J 5 bases, leaving 13 bases between the germline ends.

V is TRBV15 and J is TRBJ1-4; D might be TRBD1 (6 bases). Per the germline V gene, CDR1 is LNHNV and CDR2 is YYDKDF (reference sequence). The CDR3 extends over 17 amino acids. V was trimmed by 0 bases and J by 3 bases, leaving 14 bases between them. For the CDR3, the DNA is TGTGCCACCAGCAGAGATTTCAGGGCAGGGGCTAATGAAAAACTGTTTTTT. It is translated as CATSRDFRAGANEKLFF.

The chain employs TRBV7-2 and TRBJ2-7; 12 bases are shared with TRBD2. CDR1 and CDR2 from the germline V gene are SGHTA and FQGNSA. The CDR3 is made up of 14 amino acids. After removal of 2 bases from V and 5 bases from J, the junction contained 1 base not matched to a gene. This chain's CDR3 is CASSLRTSGNEQYF. The CDR3 DNA follows: TGTGCCAGCAGCTTAAGGACTAGCGGGAACGAGCAGTACTTC.

This clone occurred once. The CDR3 sequence: CAWSLGRDPGYGYTF. The CDR3 region has the DNA TGTGCCTGGAGTCTCGGACGGGATCCCGGCTATGGCTACACCTTC. The chain has TRBV30 and TRBJ1-2; no reliable D call. The CDR3 has 15 amino acids. The V gene's germline CDR1 is GTSNPN and CDR2 SVGIG (reference sequence). Trimming stripped 2 bases from V and 4 bases from J, with 17 bases between.

The chain couples TRBV27 to TRBJ1-2; possibly TRBD1 for D (5 bases). In germline, CDR1 is MNHEY, CDR2 SMNVEV (reference sequence). V was pared by 2 bases and J by 8 bases, with 12 bases between. The CDR3 runs 13 residues. CDR3 amino acids: CASSLGQGKGYTF. CDR3 nucleotides: TGTGCCAGCAGTTTAGGTCAGGGTAAGGGCTACACCTTC.

V and J are TRBV6-1 and TRBJ2-1, with TRBD2 identical over 12 bases. Germline-derived CDR1 and CDR2 are MNHNS and SASEGT. V lost 2 bases and J lost 0; bases outside the gene matches: 20. This CDR3 is built from 23 residues. The CDR3 DNA sequence: TGTGCCAGCAGTGAAAGAAGAGGACTAGCGGGAACCCCCGTGGCAAGCTCCTACAATGAGCAGTTCTTC. Its protein product is CASSERRGLAGTPVASSYNEQFF.

This chain uses TRBV24-1 with TRBJ1-4; a possible D gene is TRBD1 (5 bases). CDR3 length: 15 amino acids. The germline V and J ends were trimmed by 4 bases and 8 bases, with 16 bases remaining between them. Germline CDR1 is KGHDR and CDR2 is SFDVKD. The DNA for the CDR3 is TGTGCCACCAGTGACCCGAGGGACCTCGGGGAAAAACTGTTTTTT. This gives the protein CATSDPRDLGEKLFF.

The V gene is TRBV27, the J gene TRBJ2-7; D is uncertain. CDR3 length equals 14 residues. Trimming took off 4 bases at V and 0 bases at J, with 10 bases between the two ends. The germline V gene has CDR1 MNHEY and CDR2 SMNVEV (reference sequence). This chain's CDR3 is CASSSTGFSYEQYF. Here the CDR3 DNA reads TGTGCCAGCAGTTCGACGGGTTTCTCCTACGAGCAGTACTTC.

The chain couples TRBV2 to TRBJ2-7; D unclear. V shed 7 bases and J shed 0 bases, with 7 bases lying between them. The CDR3 has 12 amino acids. Germline V CDR1 and CDR2: SNHLY, FYNNEI. CDR3 in DNA: TGTGCCAGCACCCCCGACTCCTACGAGCAGTACTTC. It translates to CASTPDSYEQYF.

The chain links TRBV28 to TRBJ1-3; D perhaps matches TRBD1 (5 bases). This CDR3 region has 16 residues. V was pared by 7 bases and J by 2 bases, with 18 bases between. Germline V gene sequence: CDR1 MDHEN, CDR2 SYDVKM. CDR3 bases: TGTGCCAGCACCGCTTCGGGCAGGGTCACTGGAAACACCATATATTTT. This gives the protein CASTASGRVTGNTIYF.

Comments on this clone: An end of the junction does not agree with germline; a read error may underlie this. The CDR3 DNA sequence: TGTGCCAGCAGTCCGCGGGACGGTCGACGAGATTTC. Translation: CASSPRDGRRDF. The rearrangement joins TRBV6-1 to TRBJ2-7; D is perhaps TRBD2 (6 bases). CDR1 and CDR2 (germline): MNHNS, SASEGT. The CDR3 length is 12 residues.

The chain recombines TRBV4-1 with TRBJ1-3, with D perhaps matching TRBD1 (6 bases). Germline values: CDR1 MGHRA, CDR2 YSYEKL. The CDR3 loop spans 18 amino acids. The V end lost 0 bases, the J end lost 4 bases, and 19 bases lay between the germline ends. CDR3 residues: CASSQDPPGGARGNTIYF. The CDR3 DNA is TGCGCCAGCAGCCAAGATCCCCCCGGGGGGGCGAGAGGAAACACCATATATTTT.

This clone has more than one count but fewer than ten. V and J are TRBV29-1 and TRBJ1-5; TRBD1 matches at 8 bases. This CDR3 is built from 14 residues. Germline trimming cut 6 bases from V and 6 bases from J; bases unmatched to any gene: 10. In germline, CDR1 is SQVTM, CDR2 ANQGSEA. The CDR3 DNA sequence: TGCAGCGTCGCGACAGGGGAACTTGGTCAGCCCCAGCATTTT. It translates to CSVATGELGQPQHF.